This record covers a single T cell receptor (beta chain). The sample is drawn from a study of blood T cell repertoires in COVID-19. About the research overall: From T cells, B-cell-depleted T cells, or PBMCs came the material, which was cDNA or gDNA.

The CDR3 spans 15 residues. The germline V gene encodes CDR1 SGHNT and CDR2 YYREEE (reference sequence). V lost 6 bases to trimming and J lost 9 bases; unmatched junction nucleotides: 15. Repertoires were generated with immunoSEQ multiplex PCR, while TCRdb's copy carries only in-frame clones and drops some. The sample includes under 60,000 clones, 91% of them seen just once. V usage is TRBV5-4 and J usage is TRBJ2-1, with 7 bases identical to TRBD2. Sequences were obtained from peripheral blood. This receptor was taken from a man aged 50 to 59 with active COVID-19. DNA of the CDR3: TGTGCCAGCACCCAGCGGGGCTCCCCGCGAGGTGAGCAGTTCTTC. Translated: CASTQRGSPRGEQFF.